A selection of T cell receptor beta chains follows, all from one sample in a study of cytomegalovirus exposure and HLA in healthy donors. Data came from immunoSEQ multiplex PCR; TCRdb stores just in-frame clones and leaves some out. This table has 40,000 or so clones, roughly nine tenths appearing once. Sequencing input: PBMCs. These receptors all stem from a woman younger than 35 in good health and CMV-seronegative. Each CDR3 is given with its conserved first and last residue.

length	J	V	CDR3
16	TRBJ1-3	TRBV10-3	CAISESRRNSGNTIYF
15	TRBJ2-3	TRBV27	CASSSGAWGTDTQYF
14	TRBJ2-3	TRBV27	CASSSLPSTDTQYF
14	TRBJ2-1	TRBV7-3	CASSLGDWHNEQFF
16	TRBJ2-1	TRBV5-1	CASSDGRAVRYNEQFF
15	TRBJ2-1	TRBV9	CASSIPGTGYNEQFF
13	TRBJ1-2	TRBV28	CASSFEGIYGYTF
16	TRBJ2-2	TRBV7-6	CASSPGLAGAVGELFF
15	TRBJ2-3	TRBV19	CASSALPQGTDTQYF
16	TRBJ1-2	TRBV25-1	CANSATAYRGDYGYTF
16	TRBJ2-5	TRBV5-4	CASRPNEGLASETQYF
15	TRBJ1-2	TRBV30	CAWRWGRPSNGGYTF
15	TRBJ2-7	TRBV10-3	CAISESMGVIVEQYF
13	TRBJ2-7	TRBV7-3	CASSFISGSEQYF
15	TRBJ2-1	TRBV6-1	CASSARSGDYNEQFF
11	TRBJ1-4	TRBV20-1	CSADFNEKLFF
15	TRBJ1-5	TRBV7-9	CASSPGQSRNQPQHF
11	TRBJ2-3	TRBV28	CASSLLDTQYF
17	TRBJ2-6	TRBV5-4	CASTGWAGASGANVLTF
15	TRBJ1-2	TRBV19	CASSITGTGDSGYTF
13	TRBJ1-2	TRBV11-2	CASREQGFYGYTF
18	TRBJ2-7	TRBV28	CASSFKFGWDRPPYEQYF
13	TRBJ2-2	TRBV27	CASSQSGAGELFF
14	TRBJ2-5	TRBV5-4	CASRAGTGGETQYF
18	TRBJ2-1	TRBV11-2	CASSLDRWWASERPEQFF
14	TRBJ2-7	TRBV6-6	CASKVEGMAYEQYF
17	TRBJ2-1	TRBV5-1	CASSLGLAGGISDEQFF
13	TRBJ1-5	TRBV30	CAWSSSSNQPQHF
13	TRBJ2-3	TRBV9	CASSPDRDDTQYF
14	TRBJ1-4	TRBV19	CASSQQGAREKLFF
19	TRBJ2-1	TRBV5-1	CASSFRLGSTIGGYNEQFF
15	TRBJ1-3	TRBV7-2	CASSLVPGTGNTIYF
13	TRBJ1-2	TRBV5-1	CASSLVPGYGYTF
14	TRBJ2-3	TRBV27	CASRLAGGTDTQYF
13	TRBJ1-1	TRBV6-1	CASSPQTTTEAFF
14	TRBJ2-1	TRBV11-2	CASSFPFQGGEQFF
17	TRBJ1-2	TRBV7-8	CASSLGNGGAEYYGYTF
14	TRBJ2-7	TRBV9	CASSRSTLSYEQYF
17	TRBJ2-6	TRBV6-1	CASSGGQGGPGANVLTF
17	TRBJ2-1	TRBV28	CASSLYPQAGGYNEQFF
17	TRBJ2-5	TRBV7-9	CASSTRGASTRKETQYF
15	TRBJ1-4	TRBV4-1	CASSLATGIGEKLFF
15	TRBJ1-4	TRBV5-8	CASSFGGTDNEKLFF
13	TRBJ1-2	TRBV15	CATSSRFRDGYTF
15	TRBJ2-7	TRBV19	CASSSGLAVAYEQYF
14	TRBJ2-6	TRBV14	CASSGQARANVLTF
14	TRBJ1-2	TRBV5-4	CASSPPGVNYGYTF
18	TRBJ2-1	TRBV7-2	CASSSPDTGVSNYNEQFF
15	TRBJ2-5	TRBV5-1	CASSPLAGGQETQYF
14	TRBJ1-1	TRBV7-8	CASSLAGGGTEAFF
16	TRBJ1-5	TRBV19	CASSLAGTGAGQPQHF
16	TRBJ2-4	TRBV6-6	CASYKTAKIAKNIQYF
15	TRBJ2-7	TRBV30	CAWSRGQGASYEQYF
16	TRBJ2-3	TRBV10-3	CAISPTSGLSTDTQYF
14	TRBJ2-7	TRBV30	CALSHPGQGAQQYF
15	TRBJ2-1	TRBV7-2	CASSLSTGGYNEQFF
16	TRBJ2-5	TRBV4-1	CASSPIFKDRWRTQYF
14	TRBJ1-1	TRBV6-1	CASSEITGDTEAFF